A single sample gave rise to the 30 T cell receptor beta chains below, sequenced in a study of cytomegalovirus exposure and HLA in healthy donors (dated by TCRdb to the late 2010s). Library construction relied on the immunoSEQ multiplex PCR assay. For the multiplex PCR, a mixture combining 60 forward primers for TCR Vbeta segments and 13 reverse primers for TCR Jbeta segments was used. In TCRdb, the immuneACCESS table is reduced to in-frame sequences with V and J assigned. These tables do not hold every clone; where another copy was compared, an unresolved V gene accounts for under half, and the others remain unexplained. Across this sample there are fewer than 150,000 clones, with around 80% seen only once. Of the sample, about 7% falls within the top ten clones. Specimen: PBMCs. The receptor source for this set is a man between 35 and 55 years old in good health and CMV-seropositive.

V is TRBV10-2 and J is TRBJ1-6, with TRBD1 identical over 7 bases. Germline trimming cut 3 bases from V and 5 bases from J; bases unmatched to any gene: 10. Germline lookup yields CDR1 WSHSY and CDR2 SAAADI. The CDR3 contains 17 residues. For the CDR3, the DNA is TGCGCCAGCAGTGAAGGTAGGAGGACAGGAAATAATTCACCCCTCCACTTT. Residues: CASSEGRRTGNNSPLHF.

The rearrangement uses TRBV5-1 and TRBJ2-1; TRBD2 aligns across 9 bases. The V and J ends lost 2 bases and 8 bases, in that order; junction bases with no gene match: 5. The germline gives CDR1 SGHRS, CDR2 YFSETQ. The CDR3 is 14 residues long. CDR3 coding DNA: TGCGCCAGCAGCTTCTTAGCGGGGGACGATGAGCAGTTCTTC. It translates to CASSFLAGDDEQFF.

The rearrangement links TRBV28 to TRBJ2-7; the D gene is possibly TRBD2 (6 bases). CDR1 MDHEN and CDR2 SYDVKM come from the germline V gene. V was cut by 10 bases and J by 5 bases, with 21 bases left in between. The CDR3 has 14 amino acids. The CDR3 bases are TGTGCCACCTCGAGTGGGGGAGGCGTTGACGAGCAGTACTTC. Protein product: CATSSGGGVDEQYF.

The chain uses TRBV7-8 and TRBJ1-5, with 7 bases matching TRBD1. The CDR3 contains 13 residues. V lost 2 bases to trimming and J lost 7 bases; unmatched junction nucleotides: 2. The germline V gene encodes CDR1 SGHVS and CDR2 FQNEAQ. The CDR3 nucleotides read TGTGCCAGCAGCTTACAGGGGGGACAGCCCCAGCATTTT. Encoded protein: CASSLQGGQPQHF.

The chain is built from TRBV29-1 and TRBJ2-7; 11 bases map to TRBD1. The V segment lost 6 bases and the J segment 2 bases; nucleotides outside the gene matches: 3. From germline, CDR1 is SQVTM and CDR2 ANQGSEA. The CDR3 runs to 13 residues. CDR3 protein: CSVGTGGTYEQYF. Written as DNA, the CDR3 is TGCAGCGTAGGGACAGGGGGTACCTACGAGCAGTACTTC.

The chain uses TRBV7-9 and TRBJ2-7; possible D gene TRBD1, 6 bases. CDR3 length: 14 residues. V was shortened by 1 base and J by 1 base, with 8 bases between the two germline ends. The germline V gene has CDR1 SEHNR and CDR2 FQNEAQ (reference sequence). The CDR3 loop reads CASSLGTESYEQYF. The CDR3 DNA follows: TGTGCCAGCAGCTTAGGGACAGAGTCCTACGAGCAGTACTTC.

The DNA for the CDR3 is TGTGCCTGTCTCCCCCGGGACAGGGTAGGGGAAAAACTGTTTTTT. As protein: CACLPRDRVGEKLFF. V is TRBV30 and J is TRBJ1-4, with 9 bases lining up with TRBD1. Germline CDR1 is GTSNPN and CDR2 is SVGIG (reference sequence). The CDR3 is 15 amino acids. V lost 6 bases and J lost 8; bases outside the gene matches: 13.

This clone was recorded only once. Germline is not matched at one junction end, which may reflect a read error. The chain recombines TRBV7-7 with TRBJ1-5; TRBD1 is a possible D gene (5 bases). From germline, CDR1 is SSHAT and CDR2 FNYEAQ (reference sequence). This CDR3 has 21 amino acids. Written as DNA, the CDR3 is TGTGCTAGCAGCACCCTCGGCGGAGGGGTAATCTCCGGCCATAGCAATCAGCCCCAGCATTTT. Its translation: CASSTLGGGVISGHSNQPQHF.

Written as DNA, the CDR3 is TGCGCCAGCAGTGAGTTCTCTAACAGGGGAAAAGAGACCCAGTACTTC. This translates into CASSEFSNRGKETQYF. This sequence joins TRBV10-1 and TRBJ2-5, with 7 bases fitting TRBD1. CDR3 length: 16 amino acids. Looked up from germline, CDR1 is WNHNN and CDR2 is SYGVQD (reference sequence). The V gene end was trimmed by 1 base and the J gene end by 3 bases; junction bases not matched to a gene: 8.

The sample holds one count of this clone. The chain recombines TRBV5-5 with TRBJ2-1, with 8 bases that match TRBD2. The CDR3 has 14 residues. Germline values: CDR1 SGHKS, CDR2 YYEKEE (reference sequence). J gave up 4 bases and V 4 bases, and 4 bases lay outside the gene matches. The CDR3: CASSEGLGYNEQFF. In DNA, the CDR3 is TGTGCCAGCAGCGAGGGACTAGGGTACAATGAGCAGTTCTTC. Supplemented by reference TRBV5-5 and TRBJ2-1, the full variable domain reads DAGVTQSPTHLIKTRGQQVTLRCSPISGHKSVSWYQQVLGQGPQFIFQYYEKEERGRGNFPDRFSARQFPNYSSELNVNALLLGDSALYLCASSEGLGYNEQFFGPGTRLTVL.

In this sample, this clone turned up once. The chain joins TRBV7-9 to TRBJ1-5, with D possibly being TRBD1 (6 bases). V dropped 1 base and J dropped 7 bases, with 8 bases sitting between them. The CDR3 spans 13 residues. Per germline, CDR1 SEHNR and CDR2 FQNEAQ (reference sequence). This chain's CDR3 is CASSLGTDQPQHF. The CDR3, as DNA: TGTGCCAGCAGCTTAGGGACAGACCAGCCCCAGCATTTT.

The CDR3 here is CASSYSRELGNQPQHF. CDR3 DNA sequence: TGTGCCAGCAGTTACTCCCGGGAGTTGGGCAATCAGCCCCAGCATTTT. The chain links TRBV6-6 to TRBJ1-5; the D is unclear. The germline V gene has CDR1 MNHNY and CDR2 SVGAGI (reference sequence). The CDR3 sequence is 16 residues long. V lost 0 bases, J lost 2 bases, and 11 bases lay in between.

This clone was picked up one time. The chain joins TRBV18 to TRBJ1-5, with D maybe TRBD1 (5 bases). This CDR3 has 15 residues. V lost 3 bases and J lost 5, with 14 bases in between. In germline, CDR1 is KGHSH, CDR2 LQKENI. CDR3 nucleotides: TGTGCCAGCTCACCCGGCAGGGTCCGGCATCAGCCCCAGCATTTT. The encoded protein is CASSPGRVRHQPQHF.

V is TRBV27 and J is TRBJ2-4; no clear D gene. The V and J ends lost 5 bases and 1 base respectively, with 9 bases between them. The CDR3 runs 14 residues. Germline V CDR1 and CDR2: MNHEY, SMNVEV (reference sequence). The CDR3 DNA reads TGTGCCAGCAGTGACTTCGGGGCCAAAAACATTCAGTACTTC. Translating it yields CASSDFGAKNIQYF.

The V call is TRBV25-1, the J call TRBJ2-2, with 11 bases lining up with TRBD2. The CDR3 is 13 amino acids. Germline CDR1 and CDR2: MGHDK and SYGVNS. V was clipped by 10 bases and J by 4 bases; unmatched bases: 2. The CDR3 loop reads CATTSGSTGELFF. DNA of the CDR3: TGTGCCACCACTAGCGGGAGCACCGGGGAGCTGTTTTTT.

This clone came up once. The rearrangement uses TRBV15 and TRBJ1-1; 9 bases fit TRBD1. This CDR3 region has 12 residues. V was pared by 2 bases and J by 12 bases, with 4 bases of the junction left unmatched. The germline V gene has CDR1 LNHNV and CDR2 YYDKDF (reference sequence). CDR3 amino acids: CATSRRDRETFF. DNA for the CDR3: TGTGCCACCAGCAGAAGGGACAGGGAAACTTTCTTT. Variable domain in full (rest from reference TRBV15 and TRBJ1-1): DAMVIQNPRYQVTQFGKPVTLSCSQTLNHNVMYWYQQKSSQAPKLLFHYYDKDFNNEADTPDNFQSRRPNTSFCFLDIRSPGLGDTAMYLCATSRRDRETFFGQGTRLTVV.

The V gene is TRBV5-4, the J gene TRBJ2-5, with D possibly matching TRBD1 (5 bases). V lost 7 bases to trimming and J lost 2 bases, with 12 bases between them. The CDR3 sequence is 13 residues long. From germline, CDR1 is SGHNT and CDR2 YYREEE (reference sequence). The CDR3 protein is CASARVGQETQYF. CDR3 DNA sequence: TGTGCCAGCGCCAGGGTTGGGCAAGAGACCCAGTACTTC.

The chain combines TRBV6-1 with TRBJ2-5, with TRBD1 identical over 10 bases. The DNA end lines up better with TRBJ2-7; the J call may be wrong. Germline V gene data show CDR1 as MNHNS and CDR2 as SASEGT. This CDR3 region has 15 residues. The CDR3, as DNA: TGTGCCAGCAGTGAAGGGGGACAGGGGTTCTACGAGCAGTACTTC. This codes for CASSEGGQGFYEQYF.

This chain connects TRBV30 to TRBJ1-5; TRBD1 matches 7 bases. V gave up 1 base and J gave up 3 bases; unmatched junction bases: 3. The CDR3 totals 14 residues. Germline assignment: CDR1 GTSNPN and CDR2 SVGIG (reference sequence). The CDR3 DNA reads TGTGCCTGGAGTGGGGGGACAGACAATCAGCCCCAGCATTTT. It yields the protein CAWSGGTDNQPQHF.

The chain recombines TRBV5-4 with TRBJ1-3, with 8 bases that match TRBD1. CDR3 size: 15 residues. V dropped 4 bases and J dropped 0; count of bases not matched to a gene: 3. The germline V gene has CDR1 SGHNT and CDR2 YYREEE (reference sequence). This chain's CDR3 is CASSPDRVSGNTIYF. The CDR3 DNA follows: TGTGCCAGCAGCCCGGACAGGGTCTCTGGAAACACCATATATTTT.

The V call is TRBV4-1, the J call TRBJ2-1; 9 nucleotides line up with TRBD1. CDR1 is MGHRA and CDR2 is YSYEKL in the germline V gene. Trimming took 3 bases from V and 16 from J; bases not matched to a gene: 16. The CDR3 has 15 residues. Written as DNA, the CDR3 is TGCGCCAGCAGCCACCGGGACAGGGCTCGGTCAGGGAATTTCTTC. Protein sequence: CASSHRDRARSGNFF.

The CDR3 is CASSPTRDYEQYF. CDR3 nucleotides: TGTGCCAGCAGTCCGACTCGGGATTACGAGCAGTACTTC. The rearrangement uses TRBV6-5 and TRBJ2-7; D might be TRBD2 (5 bases). CDR3 length: 13 amino acids. Looked up from germline, CDR1 is MNHEY and CDR2 is SVGAGI. V gave up 5 bases and J gave up 4 bases, with 12 bases separating them.

The chain is built from TRBV7-2 and TRBJ2-3, with 10 bases lining up with TRBD2. Losses at the gene ends were 2 bases for V and 7 bases for J; bases not matched to a gene: 15. The CDR3 length is 18 residues. CDR1 is SGHTA and CDR2 is FQGNSA in the germline V gene. CDR3 nucleotide sequence: TGTGCCAGCAGCTTAACTACTTTGGGGCCTAGCGGGAGTTATACGCAGTATTTT. Residues: CASSLTTLGPSGSYTQYF.

This chain joins TRBV27 and TRBJ2-5, with 12 bases that match TRBD2. CDR3 size: 14 residues. From germline, CDR1 is MNHEY and CDR2 SMNVEV (reference sequence). V shed 6 bases and J 6 bases; nucleotides not matched to a gene: 5. The CDR3 sequence is CASRTSGSMKTQYF. CDR3 in DNA: TGTGCCAGCAGGACTAGCGGGAGCATGAAGACCCAGTACTTC.

The CDR3 DNA is TGTGCCAGCAGCTTAGAGATACAGGGGAATGGCTACACCTTC. It specifies CASSLEIQGNGYTF. The chain carries TRBV7-6 and TRBJ1-2, with 7 bases identical to TRBD1. Looked up from germline, CDR1 is SGHVS and CDR2 is FNYEAQ. The V and J ends lost 1 base and 6 bases, in that order; junction bases with no gene match: 5. CDR3 size: 14 residues.

This rearrangement joins TRBV27 to TRBJ2-7; TRBD1 matches at 7 bases. Looked up from germline, CDR1 is MNHEY and CDR2 is SMNVEV (reference sequence). This CDR3 has 15 residues. V was clipped by 3 bases and J by 3 bases; unmatched bases: 8. Here the CDR3 reads CASSFVRTGSYEQYF. CDR3 bases: TGTGCCAGCAGTTTCGTCAGGACAGGCAGCTACGAGCAGTACTTC.

This chain links TRBV19 with TRBJ2-5; D unclear. This CDR3 comprises 15 residues. The V and J ends lost 4 bases and 3 bases respectively, with 15 bases between them. Germline CDR1 LNHDA, CDR2 SQIVND (reference sequence). The CDR3 region is CASSTLLADKETQYF. Here the CDR3 DNA reads TGTGCCAGTAGTACCCTGTTGGCAGACAAAGAGACCCAGTACTTC.

The chain joins TRBV6-5 to TRBJ1-2; D is possibly TRBD1 (6 bases). The CDR3 sequence is 12 residues long. CDR1 MNHEY and CDR2 SVGAGI come from the germline V gene. Trimming took 5 bases from V and 7 from J, leaving 11 bases between them. CDR3 in amino acids: CASSRGEGGYTF. Here the CDR3 DNA reads TGTGCCAGCAGTAGGGGGGAGGGTGGCTACACCTTC.

CDR3: CASRKGRGANFRGTEAFF. CDR3 sequence (DNA): TGTGCCAGCAGGAAGGGCAGGGGGGCGAATTTTAGAGGCACTGAAGCTTTCTTT. The V and J genes are TRBV28 and TRBJ1-1; 7 nucleotides match TRBD1. The trim removed 6 bases at V and 4 bases at J, leaving 20 bases unmatched. The CDR3 contains 18 residues. Germline V gives CDR1 MDHEN, CDR2 SYDVKM. Drawing the rest from reference TRBV28 and TRBJ1-1, the complete variable domain is DVKVTQSSRYLVKRTGEKVFLECVQDMDHENMFWYRQDPGLGLRLIYFSYDVKMKEKGDIPEGYSVSREKKERFSLILESASTNQTSMYLCASRKGRGANFRGTEAFFGQGTRLTVV.

The V and J genes are TRBV19 and TRBJ1-5; TRBD1 agrees at 8 bases. CDR1 is LNHDA and CDR2 is SQIVND in the germline V gene (reference sequence). The CDR3 spans 16 residues. The ends lost 2 bases at V and 3 bases at J; junction bases unmatched: 6. The CDR3 nucleotides are TGTGCCAGTAGTATATACAGGGGGTATTCCAATCAGCCCCAGCATTTT. It encodes CASSIYRGYSNQPQHF. The complete variable domain, with remaining parts taken from reference TRBV19 and TRBJ1-5, reads DGGITQSPKYLFRKEGQNVTLSCEQNLNHDAMYWYRQDPGQGLRLIYYSQIVNDFQKGDIAEGYSVSREKKESFPLTVTSAQKNPTAFYLCASSIYRGYSNQPQHFGDGTRLSIL.